One and the same sample provided the 2 T cell receptor beta chains below, sequenced in a study of control samples from healthy donors and cancer patients. Sequenced by immunoSEQ multiplex PCR; TCRdb stores in-frame clones only, minus some. The sample lists some 120,000 clones, 80% to 95% occurring once. The sequencing input was blood. The source is a man younger than 30 in good health.

The chain uses TRBV7-2 and TRBJ1-1; 10 bases match TRBD1. Per germline, CDR1 SGHTA and CDR2 FQGNSA. V lost 5 bases to trimming and J lost 6 bases; unmatched junction nucleotides: 3. The CDR3 totals 13 residues. CDR3 loop: CASSRDRGSEAFF. In nucleotides, the CDR3 is TGTGCCAGCAGCCGGGACAGGGGATCTGAAGCTTTCTTT.

The chain employs TRBV13 and TRBJ1-3; D possibly corresponds to TRBD1 (6 bases). Germline lookup yields CDR1 PRHDT and CDR2 FYEKMQ (reference sequence). The CDR3 has 14 residues. Trimming took off 4 bases at V and 3 bases at J, with 10 bases between the two ends. CDR3 in DNA: TGTGCCAGCAGCTCCCACAGGGATGGAAACACCATATATTTT. Amino acids: CASSSHRDGNTIYF.